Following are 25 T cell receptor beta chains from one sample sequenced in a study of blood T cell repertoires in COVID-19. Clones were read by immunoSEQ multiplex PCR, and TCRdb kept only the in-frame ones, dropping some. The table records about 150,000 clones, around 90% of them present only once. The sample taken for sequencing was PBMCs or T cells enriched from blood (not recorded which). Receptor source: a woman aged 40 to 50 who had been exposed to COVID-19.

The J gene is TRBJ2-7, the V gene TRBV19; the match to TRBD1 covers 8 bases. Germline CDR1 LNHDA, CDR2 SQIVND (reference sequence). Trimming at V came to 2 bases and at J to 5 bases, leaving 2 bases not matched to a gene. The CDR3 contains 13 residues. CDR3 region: CASSISGGDEQYF. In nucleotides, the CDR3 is TGTGCCAGTAGTATATCAGGGGGCGACGAGCAGTACTTC.

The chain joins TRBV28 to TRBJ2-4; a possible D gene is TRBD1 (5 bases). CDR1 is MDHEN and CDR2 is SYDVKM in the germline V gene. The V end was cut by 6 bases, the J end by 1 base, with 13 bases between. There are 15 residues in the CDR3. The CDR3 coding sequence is TGTGCCAGCAGCCCAGGGATTTCGGCCAAAAACATTCAGTACTTC. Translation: CASSPGISAKNIQYF.

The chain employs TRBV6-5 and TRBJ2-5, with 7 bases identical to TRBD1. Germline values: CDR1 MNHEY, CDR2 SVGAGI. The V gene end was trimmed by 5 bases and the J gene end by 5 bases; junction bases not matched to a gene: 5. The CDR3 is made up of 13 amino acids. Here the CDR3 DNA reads TGTGCCAGCAGTCTACAGGGGTGGGAGACCCAGTACTTC. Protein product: CASSLQGWETQYF.

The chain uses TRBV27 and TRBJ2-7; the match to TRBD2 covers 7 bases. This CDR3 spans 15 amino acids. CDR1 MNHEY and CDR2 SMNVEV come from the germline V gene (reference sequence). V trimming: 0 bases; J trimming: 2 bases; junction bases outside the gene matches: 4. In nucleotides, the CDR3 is TGTGCCAGCAGTTTATCGGGGGGGGGAACCTACGAGCAGTACTTC. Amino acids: CASSLSGGGTYEQYF.

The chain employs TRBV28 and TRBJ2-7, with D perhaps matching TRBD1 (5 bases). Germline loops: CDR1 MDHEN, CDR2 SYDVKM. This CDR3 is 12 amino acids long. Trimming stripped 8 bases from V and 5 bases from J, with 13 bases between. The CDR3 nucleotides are TGTGCCAGCGGATGGGGCGACCACGAGCAGTACTTC. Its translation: CASGWGDHEQYF.

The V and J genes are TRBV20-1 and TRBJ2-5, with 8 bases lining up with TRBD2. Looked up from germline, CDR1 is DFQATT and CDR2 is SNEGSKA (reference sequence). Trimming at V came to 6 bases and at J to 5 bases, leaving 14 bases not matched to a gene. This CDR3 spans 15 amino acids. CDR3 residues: CSASGEGLAFETQYF. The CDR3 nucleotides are TGCAGTGCCAGTGGAGAAGGACTAGCCTTCGAGACCCAGTACTTC.

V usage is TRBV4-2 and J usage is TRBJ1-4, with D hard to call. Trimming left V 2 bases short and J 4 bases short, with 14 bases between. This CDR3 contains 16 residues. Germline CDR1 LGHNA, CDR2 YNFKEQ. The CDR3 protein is CASSQSPEVNNEKLFF. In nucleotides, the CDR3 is TGTGCCAGCAGCCAATCTCCCGAGGTGAATAATGAAAAACTGTTTTTT.

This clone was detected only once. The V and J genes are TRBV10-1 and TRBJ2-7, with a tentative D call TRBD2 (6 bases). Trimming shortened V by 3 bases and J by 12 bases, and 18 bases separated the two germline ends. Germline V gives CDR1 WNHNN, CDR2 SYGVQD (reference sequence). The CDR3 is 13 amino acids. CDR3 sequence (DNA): TGCGCCAGCAGTGACAATATAGGCGGGGAATTGTACTTC. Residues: CASSDNIGGELYF.

This CDR3 is CASSLGGAPYSNQPQHF. CDR3 sequence (DNA): TGTGCCAGCAGCTTGGGGGGCGCCCCCTATAGCAATCAGCCCCAGCATTTT. The rearrangement uses TRBV5-6 and TRBJ1-5, with D maybe TRBD1 (5 bases). In germline, CDR1 is SGHDT, CDR2 YYEEEE. The CDR3 covers 17 residues. V was shortened by 0 bases and J by 0 bases, with 13 bases between the two germline ends.

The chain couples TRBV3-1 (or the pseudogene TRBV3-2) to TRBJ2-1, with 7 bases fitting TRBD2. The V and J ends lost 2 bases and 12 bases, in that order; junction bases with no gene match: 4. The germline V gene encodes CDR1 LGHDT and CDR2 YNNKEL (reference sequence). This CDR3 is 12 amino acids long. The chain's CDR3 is CASSQPPGGQFF. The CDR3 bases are TGTGCCAGCAGCCAACCCCCGGGGGGGCAGTTCTTC.

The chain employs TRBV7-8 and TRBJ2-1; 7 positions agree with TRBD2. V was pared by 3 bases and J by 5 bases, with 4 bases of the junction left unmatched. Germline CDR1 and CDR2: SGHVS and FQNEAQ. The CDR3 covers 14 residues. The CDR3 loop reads CASSFSGGHNEQFF. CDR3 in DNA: TGTGCCAGCAGCTTTTCGGGGGGTCACAATGAGCAGTTCTTC.

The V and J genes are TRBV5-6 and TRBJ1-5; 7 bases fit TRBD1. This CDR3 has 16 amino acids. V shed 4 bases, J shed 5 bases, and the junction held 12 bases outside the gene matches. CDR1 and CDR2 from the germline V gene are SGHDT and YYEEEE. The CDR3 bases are TGTGCCAGCAGCCAGACCTCGACAGGGTGGCATCAGCCCCAGCATTTT. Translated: CASSQTSTGWHQPQHF.

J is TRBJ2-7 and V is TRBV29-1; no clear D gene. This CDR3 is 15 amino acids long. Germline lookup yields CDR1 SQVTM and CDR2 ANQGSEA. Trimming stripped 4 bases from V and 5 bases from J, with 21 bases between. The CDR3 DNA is TGCAGCGTTGGGCAGGCTGGAACTTCGCTGGACGAGCAGTACTTC. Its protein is CSVGQAGTSLDEQYF.

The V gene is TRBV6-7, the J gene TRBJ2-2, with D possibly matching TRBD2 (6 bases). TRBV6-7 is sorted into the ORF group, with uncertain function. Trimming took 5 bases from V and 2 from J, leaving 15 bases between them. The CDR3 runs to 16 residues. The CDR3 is CASSRRATLNTGELFF. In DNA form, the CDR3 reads TGTGCCAGCAGTAGGAGGGCTACCCTAAACACCGGGGAGCTGTTTTTT.

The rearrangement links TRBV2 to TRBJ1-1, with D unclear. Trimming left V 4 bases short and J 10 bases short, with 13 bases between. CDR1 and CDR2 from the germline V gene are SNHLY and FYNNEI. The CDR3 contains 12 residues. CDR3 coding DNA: TGTGCCAGCAGTGGGGGAGAAGTTCGAGCTTTCTTT. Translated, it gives CASSGGEVRAFF.

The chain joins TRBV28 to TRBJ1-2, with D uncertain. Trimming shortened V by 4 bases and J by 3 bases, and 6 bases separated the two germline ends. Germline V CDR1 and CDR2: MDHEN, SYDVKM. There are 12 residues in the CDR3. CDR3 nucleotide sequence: TGTGCCAGCAGTTCAACGGACTATGGCTACACCTTC. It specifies CASSSTDYGYTF.

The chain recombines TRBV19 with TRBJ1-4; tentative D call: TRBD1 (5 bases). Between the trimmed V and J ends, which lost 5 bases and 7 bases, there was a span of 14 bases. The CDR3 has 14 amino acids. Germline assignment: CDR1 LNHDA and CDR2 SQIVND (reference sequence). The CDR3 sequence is CASSLDRSGEKLFF. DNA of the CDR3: TGTGCCAGTAGTCTCGACAGATCGGGTGAAAAACTGTTTTTT.

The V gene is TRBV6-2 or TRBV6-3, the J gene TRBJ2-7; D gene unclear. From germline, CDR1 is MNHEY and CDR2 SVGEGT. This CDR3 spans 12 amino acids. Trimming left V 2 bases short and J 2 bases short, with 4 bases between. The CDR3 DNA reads TGTGCCAGCAGTTACACTCCCTACGAGCAGTACTTC. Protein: CASSYTPYEQYF.

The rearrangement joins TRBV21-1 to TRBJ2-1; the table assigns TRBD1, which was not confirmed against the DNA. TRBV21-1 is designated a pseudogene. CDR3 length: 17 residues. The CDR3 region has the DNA TGTGCCAGCAGCCCTTACCCGACAGGATCTACCTACAATGAGCAGTTCTTC. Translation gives CASSPYPTGSTYNEQFF.

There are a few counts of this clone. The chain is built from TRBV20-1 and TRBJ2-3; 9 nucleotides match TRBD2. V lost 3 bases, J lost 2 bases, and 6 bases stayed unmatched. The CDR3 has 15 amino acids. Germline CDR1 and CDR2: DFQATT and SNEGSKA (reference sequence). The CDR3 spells CSASSGGRATDTQYF. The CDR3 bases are TGCAGTGCTAGTTCTGGCGGGAGGGCCACAGATACGCAGTATTTT.

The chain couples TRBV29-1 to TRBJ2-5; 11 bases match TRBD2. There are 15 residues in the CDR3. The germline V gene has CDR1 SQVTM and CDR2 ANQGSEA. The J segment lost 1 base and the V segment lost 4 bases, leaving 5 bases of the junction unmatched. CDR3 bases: TGCAGCGTTGTAAGACTAGCGGGATCCCAAGAGACCCAGTACTTC. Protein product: CSVVRLAGSQETQYF.

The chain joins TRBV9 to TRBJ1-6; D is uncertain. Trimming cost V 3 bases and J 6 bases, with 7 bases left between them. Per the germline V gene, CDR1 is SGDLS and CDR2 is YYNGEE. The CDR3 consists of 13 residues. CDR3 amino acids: CASSASLNSPLHF. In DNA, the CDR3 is TGTGCCAGCAGCGCCTCTCTTAATTCACCCCTCCACTTT.

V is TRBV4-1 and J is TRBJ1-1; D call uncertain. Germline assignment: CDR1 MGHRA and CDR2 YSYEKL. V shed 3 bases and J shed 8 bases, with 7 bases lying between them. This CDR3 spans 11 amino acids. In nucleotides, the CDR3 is TGCGCCAGCAGCCATTACAGCGAAGCTTTCTTT. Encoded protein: CASSHYSEAFF.

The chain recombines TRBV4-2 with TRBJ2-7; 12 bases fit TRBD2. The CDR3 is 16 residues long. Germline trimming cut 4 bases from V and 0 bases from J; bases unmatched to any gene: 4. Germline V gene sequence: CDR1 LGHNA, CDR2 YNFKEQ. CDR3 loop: CASSLRLAGDSYEQYF. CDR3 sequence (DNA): TGTGCCAGCAGCCTAAGACTAGCGGGGGACTCCTACGAGCAGTACTTC.

This CDR3 reads CASRPGTGGENTEAFF. CDR3 bases: TGCGCCAGCAGGCCCGGGACAGGGGGCGAGAACACTGAAGCTTTCTTT. This chain connects TRBV5-1 to TRBJ1-1; 12 bases are a match to TRBD1. Germline CDR1 SGHRS, CDR2 YFSETQ. The CDR3 has 16 residues. V was clipped by 5 bases and J by 1 base; unmatched bases: 6. Full variable domain (missing parts from reference TRBV5-1 and TRBJ1-1): KAGVTQTPRYLIKTRGQQVTLSCSPISGHRSVSWYQQTPGQGLQFLFEYFSETQRNKGNFPGRFSGRQFSNSRSEMNVSTLELGDSALYLCASRPGTGGENTEAFFGQGTRLTVV.